These 16 T cell receptor beta chains came from one sample sequenced in a study of regulatory T cells in long-lasting Graves disease. This sample's time point: newly diagnosed GD, antithyroid drugs for less than 3 months. PBMC RNA served as the TCR library source. Construction of TCR beta libraries relied on iRepertoire HTBI primers and on Arm-PCR targeting CDR3 regions. TCRdb re-analysed the multiplex PCR reads in MiXCR, keeping a single row per CDR3 protein. The sample gives about 450,000 distinct CDR3 sequences, around 17% of which show up once; roughly 10% is in the top ten. The sample was also linked to a second study, of T cells in Graves' hyperthyroidism and ophthalmopathy.

The sample in question was peripheral blood mononuclear cells (PBMCs), obtained at new diagnosis, from a patient treated with antithyroid drugs. All receptors derive from a woman in her thirties with Graves disease.

This clonotype is classed as medium-sized. The chain joins TRBV30 to TRBJ1-1; D ambiguous. V lost 0 bases and J 5 bases, leaving 4 bases between the germline ends. CDR1 and CDR2 (germline): GTSNPN, SVGIG (reference sequence). This CDR3 has 11 amino acids. The CDR3 protein is CAWSVQTEAFF. DNA of the CDR3: TGTGCCTGGAGTGTACAGACTGAAGCTTTCTTT.

Only a few counts were recorded for this clonotype. The genes are TRBV29-1 and TRBJ1-4; 10 bases line up with TRBD1. Trimming took 7 bases from V and 6 from J; bases not matched to a gene: 8. The CDR3 runs to 14 residues. Germline V gene sequence: CDR1 SQVTM, CDR2 ANQGSEA. The CDR3 is CSARQGAEDEKLFF. The CDR3 DNA is TGCAGCGCCCGACAGGGGGCTGAAGATGAAAAACTGTTTTTT.

The CDR3 reads CSARGPDNSYEQYF. The CDR3 DNA reads as TGCAGTGCTAGGGGACCGGACAACTCCTACGAGCAGTACTTC. This chain connects TRBV20-1 to TRBJ2-7; D possibly matches TRBD1 or TRBD2 (5 bases each). Trimming took 3 bases from V and 0 from J, leaving 12 bases between them. Looked up from germline, CDR1 is DFQATT and CDR2 is SNEGSKA (reference sequence). The CDR3 spans 14 residues.

This clonotype appeared many times. V is TRBV18 and J is TRBJ1-3, with D perhaps TRBD1 (6 bases). Germline values: CDR1 KGHSH, CDR2 LQKENI. V gave up 6 bases and J gave up 4 bases, with 10 bases separating them. This CDR3 is 13 amino acids long. The CDR3 here is CASSTGTGNTIYF. The DNA for the CDR3 is TGTGCCAGCTCGACCGGGACAGGAAACACCATATATTTT.

This clonotype was counted ten times or more. V gene TRBV11-2 combines with J gene TRBJ2-7, with 8 bases aligning to TRBD1. The CDR3 is 13 amino acids. The junction had 3 bases not matched to a gene; V was cut back by 2 bases and J by 6 bases. Germline CDR1 SGHAT, CDR2 FQNNGV. This CDR3 is CASSLSDRGEQYF. CDR3 in DNA: TGTGCCAGCAGCTTAAGCGACAGGGGCGAGCAGTACTTC.

Worth noting for this clonotype: Relative to the germline gene, one junction end is altered; a read error may explain this. The chain couples TRBV2 to TRBJ2-5; 7 nucleotides line up with TRBD2. The germline CDR1 and CDR2 sequences are SNHLY and FYNNEI. The CDR3 has 11 residues. The CDR3: CASSGRNEQLF. The DNA for the CDR3 is TGTGCCAGCAGCGGGAGGAATGAGCAGCTCTTC. The complete variable domain, with remaining parts taken from reference TRBV2 and TRBJ2-5, reads EPEVTQTPSHQVTQMGQEVILRCVPISNHLYFYWYRQILGQKVEFLVSFYNNEISEKSEIFDDQFSVERPDGSNFTLKIRSTKLEDSAMYFCASSGRNEQLFGPGTRLLVL.

This chain connects TRBV20-1 to TRBJ2-1, with 12 bases fitting TRBD2. CDR3 length equals 14 residues. Germline-derived CDR1 and CDR2 are DFQATT and SNEGSKA (reference sequence). The CDR3 is CSLRGLAGRNEQFF. In DNA form, the CDR3 reads TGCAGCCTGAGGGGACTAGCGGGTAGGAATGAGCAGTTCTTC.

The chain is built from TRBV6-5 and TRBJ2-7; unclear D gene. The ends were cut back, 4 bases at V and 1 base at J, with 8 bases in the middle. Germline assignment: CDR1 MNHEY and CDR2 SVGAGI. The CDR3 sequence is 13 residues long. The DNA for the CDR3 is TGTGCCAGCAGTTCCTCCTATTCCTACGAGCAGTACTTC. Residues: CASSSSYSYEQYF.

Concerning this clonotype itself: The junction and the germline gene differ at one end; a read error may be behind it. V and J are TRBV12-3 or TRBV12-4 and TRBJ2-5; 13 bases agree with TRBD2. The CDR3 extends over 17 amino acids. CDR3: CASSLRTSGSGGEAQYF. The CDR3 DNA sequence: TGTGCCAGCAGTTTAAGGACTAGCGGGAGCGGTGGAGAGGCCCAGTACTTC.

The V call is TRBV10-3, the J call TRBJ2-4; 13 nucleotides line up with TRBD2. Losses at the gene ends were 0 bases for V and 0 bases for J; bases not matched to a gene: 14. The CDR3 runs to 22 residues. CDR1 is ENHRY, CDR2 SYGVKD, per germline. Here the CDR3 DNA reads TGTGCCATCAGTGAGTCCAAGACTAGCGGGAGGTCTCGGTACTTAGCCAAAAACATTCAGTACTTC. Translation gives CAISESKTSGRSRYLAKNIQYF.

This clonotype has ten or more counts. This chain connects TRBV2 to TRBJ2-3; D not certain. The ends were cut back, 2 bases at V and 4 bases at J, with 4 bases in the middle. CDR3 size: 12 residues. CDR1 is SNHLY, CDR2 FYNNEI, per germline. The CDR3, as DNA: TGTGCCAGCAGTGAAATTGCAGATACGCAGTATTTT. It encodes CASSEIADTQYF. The whole variable domain, filled in from reference TRBV2 and TRBJ2-3, reads EPEVTQTPSHQVTQMGQEVILRCVPISNHLYFYWYRQILGQKVEFLVSFYNNEISEKSEIFDDQFSVERPDGSNFTLKIRSTKLEDSAMYFCASSEIADTQYFGPGTRLTVL.

Only a few counts were recorded for this clonotype. The chain couples TRBV15 to TRBJ2-3; no reliable D call. Germline V gene sequence: CDR1 LNHNV, CDR2 YYDKDF (reference sequence). The CDR3 extends over 12 amino acids. The V and J ends lost 2 bases and 6 bases respectively, with 6 bases between them. CDR3 sequence (DNA): TGTGCCACCAGCAGAATTGGGGATACGCAGTATTTT. This gives the protein CATSRIGDTQYF.

This clonotype was counted ten times or more. The CDR3 nucleotides are TGTGCCAGCAGCTTAGGGGCGGGTATGGACACTGAAGCTTTCTTT. Its translation is CASSLGAGMDTEAFF. V usage is TRBV11-3 and J usage is TRBJ1-1; D not resolved. V lost 1 base and J 3 bases, leaving 12 bases between the germline ends. The CDR3 covers 15 residues. Germline CDR1 is SGHNT and CDR2 is YENEEA.

This clonotype was detected many times. This chain links TRBV10-3 with TRBJ2-1, with a tentative D call TRBD1 (5 bases). Trimming took off 6 bases at V and 7 bases at J, with 13 bases between the two ends. The CDR3 is 13 residues long. Looked up from germline, CDR1 is ENHRY and CDR2 is SYGVKD. The CDR3 sequence: CAIRAGPGNEQFF. For the CDR3, the DNA is TGTGCCATCAGGGCAGGGCCCGGGAATGAGCAGTTCTTC.

There are many counts of this clonotype. The chain is built from TRBV6-5 and TRBJ2-1; TRBD2 aligns across 11 bases. The V and J ends lost 0 bases and 4 bases, in that order; junction bases with no gene match: 2. The germline V gene has CDR1 MNHEY and CDR2 SVGAGI. The length of the CDR3 is 16 residues. This CDR3 is CASSYSGLAAYNEQFF. CDR3 bases: TGTGCCAGCAGTTACTCGGGACTAGCGGCTTACAATGAGCAGTTCTTC.

The chain combines TRBV24-1 with TRBJ2-4; 8 bases align to TRBD1. Germline loops: CDR1 KGHDR, CDR2 SFDVKD. V lost 0 bases, J lost 0 bases, and 6 bases stayed unmatched. The CDR3 sequence is 18 residues long. This CDR3 reads CATSDLPGQDLAKNIQYF. In nucleotides, the CDR3 is TGTGCCACCAGTGATTTGCCGGGACAGGACCTAGCCAAAAACATTCAGTACTTC.